This TCR beta chain was obtained from a study of blood T cell repertoires in COVID-19. Whole-study context: Italy, Spain and the United States were the sources of the convalescent and acute COVID-19 samples. PBMCs, B-cell-depleted T cells, or T cells provided the cDNA or gDNA that made up the material.

Losses at the gene ends were 4 bases for V and 8 bases for J; bases not matched to a gene: 6. This CDR3 has 15 amino acids. Germline CDR1 reads LGHDT; CDR2 reads YNNKEL (reference sequence). Per the study methods: Using reference gene primer amplification, nucleated cell counts were estimated. TCRdb's table, derived via immunoSEQ multiplex PCR, lists solely in-frame clones and lacks some. V and J calls and clone size follow that table, whereas D and trimming were derived from the DNA. This table has about 27,000 clones, over 75% appearing once. The chain combines TRBV3-1 (or the pseudogene TRBV3-2) with TRBJ2-1, with 12 bases matching TRBD2. What was sequenced was peripheral blood. This TCR derives from a man in his 70s with acute or convalescent COVID-19. CDR3 nucleotides: TGTGCCAGCAGCCTGACTAGCGGGAGTACGGATGAGCAGTTCTTC. Translated: CASSLTSGSTDEQFF.